The 12 T cell receptor beta chains in this list originate from one sample, sequenced in a study of radiation and T cells in renal cell carcinoma. Treatment in this sample: treatment-naive control, cytoreductive nephrectomy. Generated by immunoSEQ multiplex PCR, the TCRdb table keeps only in-frame clones and is missing some. The sample includes some 25,000 clones, 58% of them seen just once. The sample here was tumor tissue, taken from a patient whose treatment was nephrectomy without radiotherapy. All receptors derive from a man aged 40-49 years with renal cell carcinoma.

V and J are TRBV2 and TRBJ2-1; no clear D gene. The CDR3 runs 15 residues. Germline CDR1 SNHLY, CDR2 FYNNEI. Between the trimmed V and J ends, which lost 8 bases and 0 bases, there was a span of 14 bases. CDR3 bases: TGTGCCAGCTGCCCTCGCGAGCGCTCCTACAATGAGCAGTTCTTC. Amino acids: CASCPRERSYNEQFF.

The chain uses TRBV14 and TRBJ2-7; 9 bases agree with TRBD1. This CDR3 is built from 15 residues. The germline gives CDR1 SGHDN, CDR2 FVKESK. Trimming cost V 5 bases and J 7 bases; bases outside gene matches: 12. Here the CDR3 reads CASSTFRDRAFEQYF. The DNA for the CDR3 is TGTGCCAGCAGCACCTTCCGGGACAGGGCATTTGAGCAGTACTTC.

The genes are TRBV5-1 and TRBJ2-7, with D uncertain. The CDR3 is made up of 14 amino acids. The germline V gene encodes CDR1 SGHRS and CDR2 YFSETQ. Trimming removed 6 bases from V and 7 bases from J, with 20 bases in between. The CDR3 sequence is CASKVAPGQDEQYV. The CDR3 DNA is TGCGCCAGCAAAGTTGCACCTGGGCAAGATGAGCAGTACGTC.

The chain recombines TRBV30 with TRBJ2-5, with TRBD1 matching over 8 bases. Germline CDR1 and CDR2: GTSNPN and SVGIG (reference sequence). This CDR3 spans 12 amino acids. Germline trimming cut 8 bases from V and 5 bases from J; bases unmatched to any gene: 7. The CDR3 protein is CAHRGQGETQYF. CDR3 sequence (DNA): TGTGCCCACCGAGGACAGGGCGAGACCCAGTACTTC.

This clone was counted a few times. This chain joins TRBV4-1 and TRBJ1-2; D is uncertain. Trimming removed 1 base at V and 4 bases at J, with 22 bases between. Per germline, CDR1 MGHRA and CDR2 YSYEKL. This CDR3 spans 18 amino acids. The CDR3, as DNA: TGCGCCAGCAGCCAAGCGTGGGGTGACGGCGGTGCAATCTATGGCTACACCTTC. Protein: CASSQAWGDGGAIYGYTF.

The CDR3 is CASSTDRVGTYNSPLHF. The CDR3 bases are TGTGCCAGCAGTACTGACAGGGTTGGCACCTATAATTCACCCCTCCACTTT. The gene calls are TRBV27 and TRBJ1-6; 7 bases map to TRBD1. Germline CDR1 MNHEY, CDR2 SMNVEV (reference sequence). This CDR3 is built from 17 residues. V lost 5 bases and J lost 2; bases outside the gene matches: 9.

The chain has TRBV12-2 and TRBJ2-7; the tabulated D call, TRBD2, remains unverified against the DNA. TRBV12-2 is tagged as a pseudogene. The CDR3 length is 10 residues. The CDR3 DNA reads TGTGCAAGTCGACTATACGAGCAGTACGTC. Translated: CASRLYEQYV.

CDR3 in DNA: TGTGCCAGCAGCCTAGGGCTAGCGGGGGCCTACGAGCAGTACTTC. Protein: CASSLGLAGAYEQYF. The rearrangement links TRBV11-2 to TRBJ2-7; 10 positions agree with TRBD2. V was clipped by 5 bases and J by 2 bases; unmatched bases: 6. CDR1 and CDR2 (germline): SGHAT, FQNNGV. The length of the CDR3 is 15 residues.

This clone was detected a few times. The chain links TRBV9 to TRBJ1-2; TRBD1 is a possible D gene (5 bases). The germline V gene encodes CDR1 SGDLS and CDR2 YYNGEE. V lost 6 bases, J lost 6 bases, and 15 bases lay in between. The CDR3 has 13 amino acids. Here the CDR3 reads CASTRQQRDGYTF. Here the CDR3 DNA reads TGTGCCAGCACCCGACAGCAGAGGGATGGCTACACCTTC.

This clone was counted only a few times. V and J are TRBV5-1 and TRBJ1-3; perhaps TRBD1 as D (6 bases). CDR1 is SGHRS, CDR2 YFSETQ, per germline. This CDR3 is built from 15 residues. V lost 4 bases to trimming and J lost 3 bases, with 14 bases between them. This chain's CDR3 is CASSPGTLSGNTIYF. The CDR3 DNA reads as TGCGCCAGCAGCCCCGGGACACTGAGTGGAAACACCATATATTTT.

This clone was observed a handful of times. The V call is TRBV7-2, the J call TRBJ1-1; D is ambiguous. The germline V gene has CDR1 SGHTA and CDR2 FQGNSA. V dropped 5 bases and J dropped 8 bases, with 9 bases sitting between them. CDR3 length: 11 amino acids. The CDR3 nucleotides are TGTGCCAGCAGCCTACTATTCGAAGCTTTCTTT. Translated, it gives CASSLLFEAFF.

This clone is classed as medium-sized. The J gene is TRBJ1-1, the V gene TRBV6-5; 9 nucleotides agree with TRBD1. The CDR3 has 14 residues. The germline V gene encodes CDR1 MNHEY and CDR2 SVGAGI. J lost 4 bases, V lost 5 bases, and 5 bases had no gene match. CDR3 region: CASSPWTGVTEAFF. The CDR3 DNA sequence: TGTGCCAGCAGTCCATGGACAGGGGTCACTGAAGCTTTCTTT.